These 5 T cell receptor beta chains were sequenced from one sample in a study of early T cells in non-severe SARS-CoV-2 infection. TCRdb analysed the 5' RACE reads with MiXCR anew, one entry per CDR3 protein. Here the sample spans some 30,000 distinct CDR3 sequences, more than 4% being singletons. Sequenced: whole blood. Source of these receptors: an adult who was a healthcare worker with PCR-confirmed SARS-CoV-2 infection or an uninfected control (not recorded which).

This clonotype was counted ten times or more. The genes are TRBV6-4 and TRBJ2-6, with D tentatively TRBD1 or TRBD2 (5 bases each). The CDR3 spans 17 residues. Between the trimmed V and J ends, which lost 8 bases and 0 bases, there was a span of 17 bases. CDR1 is MRHNA and CDR2 is SNTAGT in the germline V gene. For the CDR3, the DNA is TGTGCCAGCTGGGACCGGGACCCCGACTCTGGGGCCAACGTCCTGACTTTC. Amino acids: CASWDRDPDSGANVLTF.

This clonotype came up many times. V is TRBV7-9 and J is TRBJ2-5; TRBD1 is a possible D gene (6 bases). Germline CDR1 and CDR2: SEHNR and FQNEAQ (reference sequence). This CDR3 region has 16 residues. Trimming left V 4 bases short and J 3 bases short, with 18 bases between. The chain's CDR3 is CASSYSPGAGEETQYF. CDR3 in DNA: TGTGCCAGCAGCTATAGTCCAGGGGCTGGAGAAGAGACCCAGTACTTC.

Points on this clonotype: Compared with germline, one end of the junction differs, possibly owing to a read error. The gene calls are TRBV28 and TRBJ2-7; perhaps TRBD2 as D (6 bases). The CDR3 has 12 residues. From germline, CDR1 is MDHEN and CDR2 SYDVKM. The CDR3 sequence: CAGSPGGYEQYF. The CDR3 bases are TGTGCCGGCAGTCCCGGAGGGTACGAGCAGTACTTC.

A few counts support this clonotype. This chain joins TRBV29-1 and TRBJ2-1; 12 bases fit TRBD2. The CDR3 spans 14 residues. V gave up 4 bases and J gave up 8 bases; unmatched junction bases: 6. Germline V gives CDR1 SQVTM, CDR2 ANQGSEA. This CDR3 is CSVASGRAGHEQFF. CDR3 sequence (DNA): TGCAGCGTTGCTAGCGGGAGGGCTGGCCATGAGCAGTTCTTC.

This clonotype was picked up many times. The rearrangement links TRBV29-1 to TRBJ2-7; D uncertain. V gave up 4 bases and J gave up 3 bases, with 7 bases separating them. Germline loops: CDR1 SQVTM, CDR2 ANQGSEA. The CDR3 extends over 11 amino acids. This CDR3 is CSVVRVYEQYF. The CDR3 DNA reads as TGCAGCGTTGTACGGGTCTACGAGCAGTACTTC.